This is a list of T cell receptor beta chains from one sample in a study of T cell responses to AZD1222 COVID-19 vaccine. Assay used: immunoSEQ multiplex PCR; TCRdb lists only in-frame clones, some missing. The sample records roughly 100,000 clones, approximately 87% being singletons. Sequenced material: peripheral blood, taken on day 0 of AZD1222 vaccination. Receptors were obtained from an adult in good health. CDR3s include the opening cysteine and the closing phenylalanine or tryptophan. D genes are given only for firm matches. The listing skips clone size in some rows; elsewhere it reads once, few, many or a size class.

clone size,D gene,J gene,V gene,CDR3 DNA,CDR3 protein
-,-,TRBJ1-4,TRBV11-2,TGTGCCAGCAGCTTAGATCTTAAGGGAGGGGAAAAACTGTTTTTT,CASSLDLKGGEKLFF
-,-,TRBJ2-7,TRBV12-3/TRBV12-4,TGTGCCAGCAGGGAGGGCGTGGGGTACGAGCAGTACTTC,CASREGVGYEQYF
-,-,TRBJ1-1,TRBV19,TGTGCCAGTAGTATCGCACAGATAACTGAAGCTTTCTTT,CASSIAQITEAFF
-,TRBD1,TRBJ2-7,TRBV18,TGTGCCAGCTCACCACCGGGACAGACTATAAACTACGAGCAGTACTTC,CASSPPGQTINYEQYF
-,TRBD2,TRBJ2-3,TRBV24-1,TGTGCCACCAGTGACTCCCCTCTCAGCGGGAGTGCAGATACGCAGTATTTT,CATSDSPLSGSADTQYF
-,-,TRBJ2-1,TRBV7-9,TGTGCCAGCAGCACCCGAAGGGGGAATGAGCAGTTCTTC,CASSTRRGNEQFF
-,-,TRBJ1-5,TRBV5-4,TGTGCCATCCGACCCATTACAGGGCCCCCAAGGCCCCAGCATTTT,CAIRPITGPPRPQHF
-,TRBD1,TRBJ1-2,TRBV27,TGTGCCAGCAGTCGGTCCGGGACAGGGGTGAGCTACACCTTC,CASSRSGTGVSYTF
-,-,TRBJ1-5,TRBV30,TGTGCCTGGAGGAGGGATTTTGGGTCCAATCAGCCCCAGCATTTT,CAWRRDFGSNQPQHF
-,-,TRBJ1-5,TRBV2,TGTGCCAGCACCTCACCAGGGGTCGGTCAGCCCCAGCATTTT,CASTSPGVGQPQHF
-,-,TRBJ2-7,TRBV2,TGTGCCAGCAGTCGGACGGGGCGGGCCTACGAGCAGTACTTC,CASSRTGRAYEQYF
-,-,TRBJ1-6,TRBV5-1,TGCGCCAGCGGACTCGGGGACAAGAATTCACCCCTCCACTTT,CASGLGDKNSPLHF
-,TRBD2,TRBJ2-2,TRBV5-1,TGCGCCAGCAGCCCGACTAGCGGGGGTTACACCGGGGAGCTGTTTTTT,CASSPTSGGYTGELFF
few,-,TRBJ1-1,TRBV5-8,TGTGCCAGCCAAACCCCGACAGGATGGTCGGGCACTGAAGCTTTCTTT,CASQTPTGWSGTEAFF
-,TRBD1,TRBJ1-1,TRBV29-1,TGCAGCGTTGAAGTCCAACAGGGGATGGTTGAAGCTTTCTTT,CSVEVQQGMVEAFF
-,-,TRBJ1-1,TRBV4-2,TGTGCCAGCAGCCAAAGTGGATGGCCTGAAGCTTTCTTT,CASSQSGWPEAFF
-,TRBD1,TRBJ1-2,TRBV29-1,TGCAGCGCCGGACAGGGCGGGAGCGATGGCTACACCTTC,CSAGQGGSDGYTF
few,-,TRBJ1-5,TRBV19,TGTGCCAGTAGTCAGGGGACCAATCAGCCCCAGCATTTT,CASSQGTNQPQHF
-,-,TRBJ2-1,TRBV5-5,TGTGCCAGCAGCGAAGGCCTGGATTACAATGAGCAGTTCTTC,CASSEGLDYNEQFF
-,TRBD2,TRBJ2-3,TRBV7-9,TGTGCCAGCAGCTTAGGAGGGCGGGAGGGCCTTGGAGATACGCAGTATTTT,CASSLGGREGLGDTQYF
-,TRBD2,TRBJ2-1,TRBV19,TGTGCCACCCCCGGGATCGGGAGGGCCTACAATGAGCAGTTCTTC,CATPGIGRAYNEQFF
-,-,TRBJ2-7,TRBV4-3,TGCGCCAGCAGCCAAGGTCCGAGCGCTAACTACGAGCAGTACTTC,CASSQGPSANYEQYF
-,TRBD2,TRBJ2-3,TRBV3-1/TRBV3-2,TGTGCCAGCAGTCCGTCGAGGGGAGAGCGGGGGTACACAGATACGCAGTATTTT,CASSPSRGERGYTDTQYF
-,-,TRBJ1-1,TRBV12-3/TRBV12-4,TGTGCCAGCGCCAACCAGGGGAACACTGAAGCTTTCTTT,CASANQGNTEAFF
-,TRBD1,TRBJ2-1,TRBV10-3,TGTGCCATCAGAAGCCGGGACAGCTACAATGAGCAGTTCTTC,CAIRSRDSYNEQFF
few,TRBD2,TRBJ2-2,TRBV24-1,TGTGCCACCAGTGACTCCCGGACTAGACGCACCGGGGAGCTGTTTTTT,CATSDSRTRRTGELFF
-,-,TRBJ1-5,TRBV2,TGTGCCAGCATGGGGACGCGTCGGCCCCAGCATTTT,CASMGTRRPQHF
-,-,TRBJ2-7,TRBV7-3,TGTGCCAGCAGCTTAAGATTGGGAGGTTTTGACGAGCAGTACTTC,CASSLRLGGFDEQYF
-,-,TRBJ1-1,TRBV19,TGTGCCAGTAGTCTAACAGGGAACACTGAAGCTTTCTTT,CASSLTGNTEAFF
-,-,TRBJ2-1,TRBV6-5,TGTGCCAGCAGTTTCGCAAGGCTACGGGAGCAGTTCTTC,CASSFARLREQFF
-,TRBD2,TRBJ2-1,TRBV10-2,TGCGCCAGCAGAAAACTAGCGGGAGAGGATAATGAGCAGTTCTTC,CASRKLAGEDNEQFF
-,TRBD1,TRBJ1-6,TRBV19,TGTGCCAGTAGTGGGACAGTCCCGGCACCCCTCCACTTT,CASSGTVPAPLHF
once,-,TRBJ2-7,TRBV6-1,TGTGCCAGCAGTGAGTCGGGTAATTTTGGCGAGCAGTACTTC,CASSESGNFGEQYF
-,TRBD2,TRBJ2-7,TRBV10-3,TGTGCCATCAGGTCGGGAGGGGACTACGAGCAGTACTTC,CAIRSGGDYEQYF
-,TRBD2,TRBJ2-7,TRBV28,TGTGCCAGCAGTTTAGCGGGAGAGAGTGGGGAGCAGTACTTC,CASSLAGESGEQYF
-,-,TRBJ1-1,TRBV5-1,TGCGCCAGCAGCACCGGTCAGGGCAGCACTGAAGCTTTCTTT,CASSTGQGSTEAFF
-,-,TRBJ1-6,TRBV28,TGTGCCAGCAGTTTATCCGGGATCTCCTATAATTCACCCCTCCACTTT,CASSLSGISYNSPLHF
-,-,TRBJ1-6,TRBV3-1/TRBV3-2,TGTGCCAGCAGCCAAGGGATGGGTTTATCCTATAATTCACCCCTCCACTTT,CASSQGMGLSYNSPLHF
-,-,TRBJ1-1,TRBV6-5,TGTGCCAGCAGCCACGCCCCGACAGAGAACACTGAAGCTTTCTTT,CASSHAPTENTEAFF
-,-,TRBJ2-1,TRBV5-1,TGCGCCACTACGCCCGGGACGGGATACAATGAGCAGTTCTTC,CATTPGTGYNEQFF
-,TRBD1,TRBJ2-7,TRBV6-2/TRBV6-3,TGTGCCAGCAGTTCCGGGACAGGAACCTACGAGCAGTACTTC,CASSSGTGTYEQYF
few,TRBD2,TRBJ2-2,TRBV3-1/TRBV3-2,TGTGCCAGCAGCCGAACGGGACTAACTTACACCGGGGAGCTGTTTTTT,CASSRTGLTYTGELFF
-,TRBD1,TRBJ1-5,TRBV10-3,TGTGCCATCAGTGAAGGCAGGGGGCCTCAGCCCCAGCATTTT,CAISEGRGPQPQHF
-,-,TRBJ2-1,TRBV3-1/TRBV3-2,TGTGCCAGCAAAATGGGAGGAAACAATGAGCAGTTCTTC,CASKMGGNNEQFF
-,-,TRBJ1-5,TRBV6-5,TGTGCCAGCAAAGTCGGTAGCAATCAGCCCCAGCATTTT,CASKVGSNQPQHF
-,-,TRBJ1-2,TRBV6-1,TGTGCCAGCAGTGATAATTGGGTCGGCTTC,CASSDNWVGF
-,-,TRBJ2-1,TRBV6-1,TGTGCCAGCAGTGAAATCCTAGAGCTGAATGAGCAGTTCTTC,CASSEILELNEQFF
-,-,TRBJ1-3,TRBV5-1,TGCGCCAGCAGCTTAGGGGAGACCTCTGGAAACACCATATATTTT,CASSLGETSGNTIYF
-,TRBD2,TRBJ2-7,TRBV25-1,TGTGCCAGCGATAATAGCGGGATCCCCTACGAGCAGTACTTC,CASDNSGIPYEQYF
-,TRBD2,TRBJ2-7,TRBV7-3,TGTGCCAGCAGCTTAAAAGGGACTAGCGGGAGTTCCTACGAGCAGTACTTC,CASSLKGTSGSSYEQYF
-,-,TRBJ1-5,TRBV10-3,TGTGCCATCAGTGAGTCGAGCGGGGTCCCGAATCAGCCCCAGCATTTT,CAISESSGVPNQPQHF
-,TRBD1,TRBJ2-7,TRBV9,TGTGCCAGCAGCGCCACAGGGGGCGGGGAGCAGTACTTC,CASSATGGGEQYF
-,-,TRBJ1-2,TRBV25-1,TGTGCCAGCAGTGAAGGGCACAGAGGCTACACCTTC,CASSEGHRGYTF
-,-,TRBJ2-6,TRBV19,TGTGCCAGTAGTATAAGCGTAGGCAAACTTACTGGGGCCAACGTCCTGACTTTC,CASSISVGKLTGANVLTF
-,-,TRBJ2-1,TRBV19,TGTGCCAGTAGTATTGGCTATCCTGGGGAAGATGAGCAGTTCTTC,CASSIGYPGEDEQFF
-,-,TRBJ1-4,TRBV19,TGTGCCAGTAGCCAACAGGGTAGATTAGCAACTAATGAAAAACTGTTTTTT,CASSQQGRLATNEKLFF
-,TRBD2,TRBJ2-1,TRBV29-1,TGCAGCGTTTCCCGGACTAGCGGCAACAATGAGCAGTTCTTC,CSVSRTSGNNEQFF
-,-,TRBJ2-7,TRBV21-1,TGTGCCAGCGGCGGGACGGACTACGAGCAGTACTTC,CASGGTDYEQYF
-,-,TRBJ2-3,TRBV6-2/TRBV6-3,TGTGCCAGCAGTTACTCGATGGGGGCAGATACGCAGTATTTT,CASSYSMGADTQYF
-,-,TRBJ2-7,TRBV10-2,TGCGCCAGCAGTGATCAGGGCGCTCAGTACTTC,CASSDQGAQYF